The source of this T cell receptor (beta chain) is a study of T cell repertoires in cytomegalovirus infection. MiXCR was run by TCRdb on the reads, yielding one entry per CDR3 protein. The sample lists hundreds of thousands of distinct CDR3 sequences; over 25% were seen once. Turning to this clonotype: Its specificity is not known.

The receptor was isolated from a human donor in good health (CMV status not recorded). Some clones in this sample may be carry-over from other donors' samples. This material consisted of cultured CD8+ T cells from PBMCs, taken from culture after CMV antigen stimulation.

The CDR3 protein is CASSITVSSYNEQFF. The CDR3 DNA reads TGTGCCAGCAGCATCACAGTCAGCTCCTACAATGAGCAGTTCTTC. This chain links TRBV7-9 with TRBJ2-1; D call uncertain. V was cut by 5 bases and J by 0 bases, with 11 bases left in between. The V gene's germline CDR1 is SEHNR and CDR2 FQNEAQ (reference sequence). This CDR3 is 15 amino acids long.